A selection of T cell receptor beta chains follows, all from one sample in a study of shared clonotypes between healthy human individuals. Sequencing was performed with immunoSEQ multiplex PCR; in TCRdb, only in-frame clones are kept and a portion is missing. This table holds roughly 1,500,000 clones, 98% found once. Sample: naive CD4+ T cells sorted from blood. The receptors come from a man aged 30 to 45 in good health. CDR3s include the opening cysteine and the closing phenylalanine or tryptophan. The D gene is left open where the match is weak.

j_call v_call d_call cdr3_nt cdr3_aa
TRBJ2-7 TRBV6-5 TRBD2 TGTGCCAGCAGTTACCAGCGGGAGCGCCACGAGCAGTACTTC CASSYQRERHEQYF
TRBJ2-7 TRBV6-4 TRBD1 TGTGCCAGCAGTGACTCGGGGAAAACTACCCCGGGACAGGGAAATTCCTACGAGCAGTACTTC CASSDSGKTTPGQGNSYEQYF
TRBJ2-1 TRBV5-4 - TGTGCCAGCAGCGCCCCCGGGACTCGCAGCTCCTACAATGAGCAGTTCTTC CASSAPGTRSSYNEQFF
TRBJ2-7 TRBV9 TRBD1 TGTGCCAGCAGCGTTACAGGGACAGACTACGAGCAGTACTTC CASSVTGTDYEQYF
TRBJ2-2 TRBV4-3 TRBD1 TGCGCCAGCAGCCACGCGACAGGGGGCAGCACCGGGGAGCTGTTTTTT CASSHATGGSTGELFF
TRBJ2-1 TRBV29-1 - TGCAGCGTTAGTGTCGATGAGCAGTTCTTC CSVSVDEQFF
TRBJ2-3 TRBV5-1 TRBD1 TGCGCCAGCAGCCTAAACAGGGGGCAAAAAGATACGCAGTATTTT CASSLNRGQKDTQYF
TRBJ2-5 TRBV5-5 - TGTGCCAGCCTTGAGGAACAGTGGCAAGAGACCCAGTACTTC CASLEEQWQETQYF
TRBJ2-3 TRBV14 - TGTGCCAGCAGCCGGTTCCTAGATACGCAGTATTTT CASSRFLDTQYF
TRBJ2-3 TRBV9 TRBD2 TGTGCCAGCAGCGCTCCCCGCGGACTAGCGGGGAACACAGATACGCAGTATTTT CASSAPRGLAGNTDTQYF
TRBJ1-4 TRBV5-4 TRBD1 TGTGCCAGCAGCTTGGGGGGGACAGCGGGTGAAAAACTGTTTTTT CASSLGGTAGEKLFF
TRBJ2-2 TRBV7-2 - TGTGCCAGCAGCTTGGGCACCGCCGGGGAGCTGTTTTTT CASSLGTAGELFF
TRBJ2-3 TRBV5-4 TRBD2 TGTGCCAGCAGCAAGATTTCCGGGCCTAGCGGACGCACAGATACGCAGTATTTT CASSKISGPSGRTDTQYF
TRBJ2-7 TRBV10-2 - TGCGCCAGCAGTGAGCTTGACCTACGTTTCAGCTACGAGCAGTACTTC CASSELDLRFSYEQYF
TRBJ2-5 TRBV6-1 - TGTGCCAGCAGTGAGGAGATCCAAGAGACCCAGTACTTC CASSEEIQETQYF
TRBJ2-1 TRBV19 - TGTGCCAGTAGTATAGAGGGACTCATATACAATGAGCAGTTCTTC CASSIEGLIYNEQFF
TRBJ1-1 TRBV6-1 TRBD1 TGTGCCAGCAAACCGACAGGGGGCTTTGGTGAAGCTTTCTTT CASKPTGGFGEAFF
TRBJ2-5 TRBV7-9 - TGTGCCAGCAGCTTAAAGAGTCAAGAGACCCAGTACTTC CASSLKSQETQYF
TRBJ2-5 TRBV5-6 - TGTGCCAGCAGCTTGGACGAGACCCAGTACTTC CASSLDETQYF
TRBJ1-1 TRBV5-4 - TGTGCCAGCAGCTTGGCTTGGGTGAACACTGAAGCTTTCTTT CASSLAWVNTEAFF
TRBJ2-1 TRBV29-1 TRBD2 TGCAGCGCCGGACTAGCGGGAGAGCAGTTCTTC CSAGLAGEQFF
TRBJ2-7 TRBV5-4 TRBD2 TGTGCCAGCAGCTTCGCGACTAGCGGGAGATCCGAGCAGTACTTC CASSFATSGRSEQYF
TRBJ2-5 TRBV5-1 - TGCGCGGCAGGGGCAGGGGGACTTTGCCCGGCCCAGTACTTC CAAGAGGLCPAQYF